The clone carrying this T cell receptor (beta chain) was observed many times. The record originates from a study of tumor and adjacent non-tumor tissue in lung cancer. This CDR3 is built from 16 residues. Trimming took off 7 bases at V and 1 base at J, with 17 bases between the two ends. Germline V gene lookup returns CDR1 KGHDR and CDR2 SFDVKD. This sample's RNA came from whole unsorted tissue. The library came from three nested PCR rounds adapted from ARM-PCR protocols. MiXCR, run by TCRdb on the multiplex PCR reads, gives a single entry per CDR3 protein. This sample has about 90,000 distinct CDR3 sequences, with about 61% found just once.

The chain is built from TRBV24-1 and TRBJ2-3; D is undetermined. The sequence came from a man between 65 and 85 years old with non-small cell lung cancer. The sequenced sample was lung tumor tissue. The CDR3 DNA sequence: TGTGCCACCAGGCCGAACTCCGAAAGAGGCACAGATACGCAGTATTTT. Translation: CATRPNSERGTDTQYF.